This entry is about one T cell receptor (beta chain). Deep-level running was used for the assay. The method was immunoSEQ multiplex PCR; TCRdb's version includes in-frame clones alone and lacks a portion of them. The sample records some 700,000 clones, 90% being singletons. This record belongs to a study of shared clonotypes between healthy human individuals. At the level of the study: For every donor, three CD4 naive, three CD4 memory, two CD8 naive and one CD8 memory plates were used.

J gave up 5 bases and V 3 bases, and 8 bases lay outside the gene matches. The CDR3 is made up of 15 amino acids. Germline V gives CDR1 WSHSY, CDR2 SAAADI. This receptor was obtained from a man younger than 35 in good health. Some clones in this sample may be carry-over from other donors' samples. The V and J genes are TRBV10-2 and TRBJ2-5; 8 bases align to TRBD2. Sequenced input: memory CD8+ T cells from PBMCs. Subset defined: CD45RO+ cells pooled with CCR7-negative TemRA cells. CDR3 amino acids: CASSDPGLALETQYF. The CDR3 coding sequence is TGCGCCAGCAGTGACCCCGGACTAGCTCTGGAGACCCAGTACTTC.